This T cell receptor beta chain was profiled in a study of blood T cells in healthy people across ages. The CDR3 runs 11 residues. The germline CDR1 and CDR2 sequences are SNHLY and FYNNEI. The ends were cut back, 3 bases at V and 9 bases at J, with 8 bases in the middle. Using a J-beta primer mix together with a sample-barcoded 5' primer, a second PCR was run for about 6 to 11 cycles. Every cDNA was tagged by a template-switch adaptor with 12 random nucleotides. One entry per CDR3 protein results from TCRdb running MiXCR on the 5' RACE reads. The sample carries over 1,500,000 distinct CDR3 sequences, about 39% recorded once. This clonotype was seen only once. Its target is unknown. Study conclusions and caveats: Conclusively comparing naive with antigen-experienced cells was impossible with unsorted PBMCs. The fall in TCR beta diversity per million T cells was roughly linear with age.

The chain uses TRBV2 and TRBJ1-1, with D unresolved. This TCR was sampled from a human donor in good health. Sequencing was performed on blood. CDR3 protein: CASSELSQAFF. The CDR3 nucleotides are TGTGCCAGCAGTGAGCTCAGCCAAGCTTTCTTT.